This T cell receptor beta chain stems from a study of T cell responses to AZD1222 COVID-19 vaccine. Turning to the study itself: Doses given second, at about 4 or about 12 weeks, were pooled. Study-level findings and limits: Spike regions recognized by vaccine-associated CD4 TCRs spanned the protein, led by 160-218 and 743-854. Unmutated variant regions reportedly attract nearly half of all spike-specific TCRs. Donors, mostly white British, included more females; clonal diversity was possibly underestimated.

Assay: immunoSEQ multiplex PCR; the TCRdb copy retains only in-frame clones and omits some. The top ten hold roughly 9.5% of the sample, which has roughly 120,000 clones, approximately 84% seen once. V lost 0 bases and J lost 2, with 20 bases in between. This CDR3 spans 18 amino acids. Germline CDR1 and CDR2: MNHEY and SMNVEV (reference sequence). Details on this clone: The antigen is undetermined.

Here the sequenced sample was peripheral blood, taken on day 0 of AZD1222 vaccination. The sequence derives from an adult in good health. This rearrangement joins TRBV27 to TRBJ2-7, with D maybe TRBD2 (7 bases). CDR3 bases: TGTGCCAGCAGTTTATCGTGGGGGGGGGCTGGCGGGGCCTACGAGCAGTACTTC. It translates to CASSLSWGGAGGAYEQYF.